Shown below are 23 T cell receptor beta chains from a single sample sequenced in a study of identical twins. TCRdb re-derived calls from the 5' RACE reads in MiXCR, one entry per CDR3 protein. This table holds some 900,000 distinct CDR3 sequences, more than 9% found once. The same data also went into a second study, on yellow fever vaccine responses in identical twins.

Input material: PBMCs. Receptor source: a woman aged 18 to 35 in good health.

This clonotype has a handful of counts. The CDR3, as DNA: TGCAGTGCTGAAGGGGGACAAGTTGTCTACGAGCAGTACGTC. This sequence encodes CSAEGGQVVYEQYV. The rearrangement uses TRBV20-1 and TRBJ2-7, with D maybe TRBD1 (6 bases). From germline, CDR1 is DFQATT and CDR2 SNEGSKA (reference sequence). V lost 5 bases and J 3 bases, leaving 17 bases between the germline ends. The CDR3 length is 14 residues.

The CDR3 DNA reads TGTGCCAGCAGCCGGGATCGATTCGGACTAGCGGGAGGCGATGAGCAGTTCTTC. Amino acids: CASSRDRFGLAGGDEQFF. The chain uses TRBV3-1 and TRBJ2-1, with 14 bases fitting TRBD2. The V and J ends lost 4 bases and 8 bases, in that order; junction bases with no gene match: 13. The V gene's germline CDR1 is LGHDT and CDR2 YNNKEL (reference sequence). CDR3 size: 18 residues.

The sample holds many counts of this clonotype. J is TRBJ2-1 and V is TRBV9; D not resolved. V lost 3 bases and J lost 0, with 10 bases in between. The CDR3 sequence is 15 residues long. From germline, CDR1 is SGDLS and CDR2 YYNGEE. The CDR3 sequence: CASSGWESSYNEQFF. Written as DNA, the CDR3 is TGTGCCAGCAGCGGATGGGAAAGCTCCTACAATGAGCAGTTCTTC.

The chain is built from TRBV6-1 and TRBJ2-7; 10 bases line up with TRBD1. V lost 5 bases to trimming and J lost 4 bases; unmatched junction nucleotides: 8. Per the germline V gene, CDR1 is MNHNS and CDR2 is SASEGT. CDR3 length equals 15 residues. The CDR3 loop is CASSRDGTGVYEQYF. The CDR3 DNA is TGTGCCAGCAGTCGAGACGGGACAGGGGTTTACGAGCAGTACTTC.

This clonotype was counted only a few times. This rearrangement joins TRBV6-1 to TRBJ1-5; 10 nucleotides align to TRBD1. The V gene's germline CDR1 is MNHNS and CDR2 SASEGT. Losses at the gene ends were 7 bases for V and 2 bases for J; bases not matched to a gene: 5. The CDR3 is 15 residues long. The CDR3 protein is CASTPGTGGNQPQHF. DNA of the CDR3: TGTGCCAGCACTCCCGGGACAGGGGGCAATCAGCCCCAGCATTTT.

V usage is TRBV4-2 and J usage is TRBJ2-1, with D possibly matching TRBD2 (6 bases). Germline V gene data show CDR1 as LGHNA and CDR2 as YNFKEQ. V was clipped by 3 bases and J by 5 bases, with 11 bases between them. This CDR3 has 14 residues. The CDR3 is CASSQELANNEQFF. CDR3 DNA sequence: TGTGCCAGCAGCCAGGAACTAGCCAACAATGAGCAGTTCTTC.

This clonotype appeared many times. The chain carries TRBV27 and TRBJ1-6; D remains unclear. Germline V CDR1 and CDR2: MNHEY, SMNVEV (reference sequence). V was clipped by 2 bases and J by 9 bases, with 11 bases between them. CDR3 length: 14 residues. The CDR3 here is CASSLGPVLSPLHF. DNA of the CDR3: TGTGCCAGCAGTTTAGGGCCAGTACTTTCACCCCTCCACTTT.

This rearrangement joins TRBV24-1 to TRBJ2-1; 7 positions match TRBD1. V trimming: 9 bases; J trimming: 6 bases; junction bases outside the gene matches: 4. This CDR3 is 12 amino acids long. Per the germline V gene, CDR1 is KGHDR and CDR2 is SFDVKD. The CDR3 region is CATGGQINEQFF. CDR3 DNA: TGTGCCACCGGGGGACAGATCAATGAGCAGTTCTTC.

V gene TRBV7-8 combines with J gene TRBJ2-7; the D call may be TRBD1 or TRBD2 (5 bases each). Trimming took off 0 bases at V and 9 bases at J, with 15 bases between the two ends. The CDR3 has 14 residues. In germline, CDR1 is SGHVS, CDR2 FQNEAQ. The DNA of the CDR3 is TGTGCCAGCAGCTTAGCTGGGGCCGGAGGAGTGCAGTACGTC. Amino acids: CASSLAGAGGVQYV.

This sequence joins TRBV19 and TRBJ2-5, with 10 bases lining up with TRBD1. With V trimmed by 7 bases and J by 3 bases, 8 bases remained unmatched. This CDR3 is built from 15 residues. Looked up from germline, CDR1 is LNHDA and CDR2 is SQIVND (reference sequence). CDR3 sequence reads: CASTNTGTGEETQYF. Here the CDR3 DNA reads TGTGCCAGTACCAATACCGGGACAGGGGAAGAGACCCAGTACTTC.

The rearrangement links TRBV29-1 to TRBJ1-2; D gene unclear. The germline V gene has CDR1 SQVTM and CDR2 ANQGSEA. Trimming took 4 bases from V and 8 from J, leaving 17 bases between them. CDR3 length: 13 amino acids. In DNA form, the CDR3 reads TGCAGCGTTGTTGAAGGGATCACGGAAGGCTACACCTTC. Its translation is CSVVEGITEGYTF.

The CDR3 loop is CASRTNREQHF. CDR3 DNA: TGTGCCAGCAGGACGAATCGGGAGCAGCATTTT. The chain combines TRBV2 with TRBJ1-5; no clear D gene. The V gene's germline CDR1 is SNHLY and CDR2 FYNNEI. Trimming took 6 bases from V and 13 from J, leaving 13 bases between them. CDR3 length equals 11 residues.

This clonotype has a handful of counts. This rearrangement joins TRBV28 to TRBJ2-7; D is possibly TRBD2 (5 bases). Germline CDR1 MDHEN, CDR2 SYDVKM. CDR3 length: 12 residues. V was cut by 8 bases and J by 3 bases, with 11 bases left in between. In DNA, the CDR3 is TGTGCCAGCGGAACAGACTACTACGAGCAGTACGTC. It codes for CASGTDYYEQYV.

This clonotype was detected a few times. The rearrangement links TRBV10-3 to TRBJ2-4, with TRBD2 as a possible D gene (6 bases). Germline assignment: CDR1 ENHRY and CDR2 SYGVKD. This CDR3 comprises 13 residues. V was pared by 3 bases and J by 15 bases, with 18 bases between. In nucleotides, the CDR3 is TGTGCCATCAGTGATGAGGTGGAGGGTTCTTGGTACTTC. Its protein is CAISDEVEGSWYF.

Ten or more counts support this clonotype. The rearrangement uses TRBV4-1 and TRBJ1-5; D unclear. The CDR3 runs to 15 residues. The germline V gene has CDR1 MGHRA and CDR2 YSYEKL. V lost 0 bases, J lost 7 bases, and 13 bases lay in between. The CDR3 protein is CASSQDDRVTQPQHF. For the CDR3, the DNA is TGCGCCAGCAGCCAAGATGATAGGGTAACGCAGCCCCAGCATTTT.

This clonotype was counted only a few times. V and J are TRBV7-2 and TRBJ2-7, with 10 bases that match TRBD2. V trimming: 2 bases; J trimming: 7 bases; junction bases outside the gene matches: 14. Germline lookup yields CDR1 SGHTA and CDR2 FQGNSA. The CDR3 has 17 residues. CDR3 sequence: CASSLLRPGLAGDEQYF. CDR3 DNA: TGTGCCAGCAGCTTACTTCGCCCCGGGCTAGCGGGAGATGAGCAGTACTTC.

This clonotype was counted only a few times. CDR3 DNA sequence: TGTGCCAGCTGCACGGACACTCTAGCGGGAGTGGGTGAGCAGTTCTTC. This sequence encodes CASCTDTLAGVGEQFF. The J gene is TRBJ2-1, the V gene TRBV5-6, with 10 bases identical to TRBD2. Germline assignment: CDR1 SGHDT and CDR2 YYEEEE. This CDR3 contains 16 residues. The trim removed 7 bases at V and 9 bases at J, leaving 16 bases unmatched.

The chain couples TRBV9 to TRBJ2-5, with 13 bases matching TRBD2. This CDR3 has 15 amino acids. V trimming: 3 bases; J trimming: 4 bases; junction bases outside the gene matches: 3. Germline lookup yields CDR1 SGDLS and CDR2 YYNGEE. The CDR3 region is CASSEGLAGRETQYF. The CDR3 DNA sequence: TGTGCCAGCAGCGAGGGACTAGCGGGACGAGAGACCCAGTACTTC.

This clonotype was detected only a few times. V and J are TRBV20-1 and TRBJ2-7; TRBD2 aligns across 7 bases. Unmatched junction bases numbered 7, after V lost 4 bases and J lost 1 base. Germline V gene data show CDR1 as DFQATT and CDR2 as SNEGSKA (reference sequence). This CDR3 has 14 amino acids. The chain's CDR3 is CSAKAGEGSYEQYF. Here the CDR3 DNA reads TGCAGTGCTAAGGCGGGAGAGGGTTCCTACGAGCAGTACTTC.

This clonotype showed up just a few times. One end of the junction varies from germline; a read error may be responsible. The chain recombines TRBV29-1 with TRBJ2-2, with 8 nucleotides matching TRBD2. CDR1 and CDR2 (germline): SQVTM, ANQGSEA. The CDR3 totals 14 residues. The CDR3 reads CSVEGLAGTGELFF. CDR3 bases: TGCAGCGTAGAAGGACTAGCTGGCACCGGGGAGCTGTTTTTT.

At least ten counts were recorded for this clonotype. The chain combines TRBV7-3 with TRBJ2-1, with a tentative D call TRBD2 (5 bases). Germline V gene data show CDR1 as SGHTA and CDR2 as FQGTGA. The CDR3 spans 13 residues. V was trimmed by 0 bases and J by 5 bases, leaving 5 bases between them. CDR3 nucleotides: TGTGCCAGCAGCTTAACTAGCGACAATGAGCAGTTCTTC. Its protein is CASSLTSDNEQFF. The whole variable domain, filled in from reference TRBV7-3 and TRBJ2-1, reads GAGVSQTPSNKVTEKGKYVELRCDPISGHTALYWYRQSLGQGPEFLIYFQGTGAADDSGLPNDRFFAVRPEGSVSTLKIQRTERGDSAVYLCASSLTSDNEQFFGPGTRLTVL.

The chain combines TRBV6-2 or TRBV6-3 with TRBJ2-1, with unresolved D. The CDR3 sequence is 14 residues long. The germline V gene has CDR1 MNHEY and CDR2 SVGEGT. Deletions cut 3 bases from V and 3 bases from J, with 9 bases between. The CDR3 region is CASSYRRHYNEQFF. DNA of the CDR3: TGTGCCAGCAGTTATCGCCGACACTACAATGAGCAGTTCTTC.

There are a few counts of this clonotype. The chain is built from TRBV20-1 and TRBJ2-2; D gene uncertain. V lost 3 bases, J lost 8 bases, and 16 bases lay in between. The CDR3 loop spans 14 amino acids. Germline V gene lookup returns CDR1 DFQATT and CDR2 SNEGSKA (reference sequence). This CDR3 reads CSARARVPTGELFF. CDR3 nucleotide sequence: TGCAGTGCTAGGGCTCGGGTGCCGACGGGGGAGCTGTTTTTT.